The 8 T cell receptor beta chains in this list originate from one sample, sequenced in a study of shared clonotypes between healthy human individuals. Generated by immunoSEQ multiplex PCR, the TCRdb table keeps only in-frame clones and is missing some. The sample holds approximately 2.5 million clones, approximately 93% seen once. The specimen sequenced was naive CD4+ T cells from PBMCs. Subset reported: CD45RA+ positively selected. The receptor set was obtained from a man younger than 30 in good health. Some clones in this sample may be carry-over from other donors' samples.

The gene calls are TRBV5-1 and TRBJ2-1; D possibly corresponds to TRBD2 (6 bases). This CDR3 contains 17 residues. The V and J ends lost 1 base and 1 base respectively, with 15 bases between them. The germline gives CDR1 SGHRS, CDR2 YFSETQ. CDR3 loop: CASSLPAGRTSYNEQFF. CDR3 DNA sequence: TGCGCCAGCAGCTTGCCGGCGGGAAGGACATCCTACAATGAGCAGTTCTTC. The full variable domain, with the rest looked up from reference TRBV5-1 and TRBJ2-1, is KAGVTQTPRYLIKTRGQQVTLSCSPISGHRSVSWYQQTPGQGLQFLFEYFSETQRNKGNFPGRFSGRQFSNSRSEMNVSTLELGDSALYLCASSLPAGRTSYNEQFFGPGTRLTVL.

This clone was seen only once. This chain uses TRBV14 with TRBJ1-3; D unclear. Trimming removed 0 bases at V and 3 bases at J, with 12 bases between. The V gene's germline CDR1 is SGHDN and CDR2 FVKESK. The CDR3 totals 16 residues. CDR3: CASSQEAPSGGNTIYF. CDR3 sequence (DNA): TGTGCCAGCAGCCAAGAAGCCCCAAGCGGTGGAAACACCATATATTTT.

The chain links TRBV18 to TRBJ1-3; D gene ambiguous. Germline CDR1 and CDR2: KGHSH and LQKENI. The CDR3 consists of 14 residues. Trimming removed 6 bases from V and 0 bases from J, with 9 bases in between. CDR3 in amino acids: CASSEAVSGNTIYF. The DNA for the CDR3 is TGTGCCAGCTCGGAGGCCGTCTCTGGAAACACCATATATTTT.

The V and J genes are TRBV7-2 and TRBJ1-2, with a possible D match to TRBD1 (6 bases). The CDR3 has 17 amino acids. Per the germline V gene, CDR1 is SGHTA and CDR2 is FQGNSA. The V and J ends lost 2 bases and 5 bases respectively, with 21 bases between them. The CDR3 DNA follows: TGTGCCAGCAGCTTAAGAATGGTTGGGGGGGCCCCTTATGGCTACACCTTC. Protein product: CASSLRMVGGAPYGYTF.

The chain is built from TRBV19 and TRBJ2-3; 8 bases match TRBD2. This CDR3 contains 16 residues. With V trimmed by 4 bases and J by 3 bases, 9 bases remained unmatched. CDR1 LNHDA and CDR2 SQIVND come from the germline V gene (reference sequence). CDR3 DNA sequence: TGTGCCAGTAGTAGAGGGACTAGGGGAGAAACAGATACGCAGTATTTT. Protein product: CASSRGTRGETDTQYF.

CDR3 coding DNA: TGTGCCAGCAGCCCCTCGGGGGGGCTCATTCAGCCCCAGCATTTT. It encodes CASSPSGGLIQPQHF. The J gene is TRBJ1-5, the V gene TRBV7-8, with a tentative D call TRBD1 (6 bases). Trimming pared 5 bases from V and 6 bases from J, leaving 17 bases between. There are 15 residues in the CDR3. Germline V gives CDR1 SGHVS, CDR2 FQNEAQ.

The chain uses TRBV28 and TRBJ1-5; D is unresolved. This CDR3 is 16 amino acids long. The V end was cut by 2 bases, the J end by 0 bases, with 11 bases between. Germline V gives CDR1 MDHEN, CDR2 SYDVKM. This CDR3 reads CASSLGRQYSNQPQHF. For the CDR3, the DNA is TGTGCCAGCAGTTTAGGCCGCCAGTATAGCAATCAGCCCCAGCATTTT.

This rearrangement joins TRBV6-1 to TRBJ2-2, with 7 bases aligning to TRBD2. CDR1 and CDR2 (germline): MNHNS, SASEGT. The CDR3 has 14 residues. V dropped 7 bases and J dropped 7; count of bases not matched to a gene: 9. This CDR3 reads CASTGRAAVGELFF. The DNA for the CDR3 is TGTGCCAGCACGGGGAGGGCTGCGGTCGGGGAGCTGTTTTTT.